One sample yielded the 29 T cell receptor beta chains listed below, sequenced in a study of blood T cell repertoires in COVID-19. The assay was immunoSEQ multiplex PCR, and TCRdb's table has in-frame clones only and misses some. The sample yields 200,000 to 250,000 clones, about four fifths seen once. Sequencing was performed on PBMCs or T cells enriched from blood (not recorded which). The source is a woman aged 45-59 years with acute COVID-19.

This rearrangement joins TRBV19 to TRBJ2-1; 12 bases are a match to TRBD2. V was clipped by 7 bases and J by 8 bases; unmatched bases: 6. Germline V lookup: CDR1 LNHDA, CDR2 SQIVND (reference sequence). The CDR3 contains 14 residues. CDR3 DNA sequence: TGTGCCAGTACACGGCTAGCGGGGGGGGATGAGCAGTTCTTC. This codes for CASTRLAGGDEQFF.

The chain uses TRBV3-1 (or the pseudogene TRBV3-2) and TRBJ1-2, with 8 nucleotides matching TRBD1. CDR1 is LGHDT and CDR2 is YNNKEL in the germline V gene (reference sequence). The length of the CDR3 is 17 residues. J lost 2 bases, V lost 0 bases, and 8 bases had no gene match. DNA for the CDR3: TGTGCCAGCAGCCAAGAAACAACAGGGGGTACGAACTATGGCTACACCTTC. This gives the protein CASSQETTGGTNYGYTF.

The chain combines TRBV7-2 with TRBJ2-5; D is perhaps TRBD2 (6 bases). V was trimmed by 1 base and J by 2 bases, leaving 11 bases between them. Germline CDR1 and CDR2: SGHTA and FQGNSA. CDR3 size: 15 residues. Here the CDR3 reads CASSLGAGGQETQYF. CDR3 DNA: TGTGCCAGCAGCTTAGGGGCTGGGGGGCAAGAGACCCAGTACTTC. The entire variable domain, with the rest obtained from reference TRBV7-2 and TRBJ2-5, is as follows: GAGVSQSPSNKVTEKGKDVELRCDPISGHTALYWYRQSLGQGLEFLIYFQGNSAPDKSGLPSDRFSAERTGGSVSTLTIQRTQQEDSAVYLCASSLGAGGQETQYFGPGTRLLVL.

The J gene is TRBJ2-4, the V gene TRBV10-1; 8 bases align to TRBD2. The CDR3 extends over 14 amino acids. Losses at the gene ends were 10 bases for V and 4 bases for J; bases not matched to a gene: 9. The germline gives CDR1 WNHNN, CDR2 SYGVQD (reference sequence). Here the CDR3 reads CATSGGVGKNIQYF. The CDR3 DNA sequence: TGCGCCACTTCGGGAGGGGTAGGTAAAAACATTCAGTACTTC.

The CDR3 region is CASSPPRAPGDSPLHF. For the CDR3, the DNA is TGTGCCAGCAGCCCCCCTAGGGCTCCAGGGGATTCACCCCTCCACTTT. This chain joins TRBV7-9 and TRBJ1-6; TRBD1 is a possible D gene (6 bases). Deletions cut 5 bases from V and 8 bases from J, with 19 bases between. CDR3 size: 16 residues. CDR1 and CDR2 (germline): SEHNR, FQNEAQ (reference sequence).

This clone has a single count. The gene calls are TRBV11-2 and TRBJ2-7; D not resolved. Between the trimmed V and J ends, which lost 1 base and 0 bases, there was a span of 13 bases. CDR3 length: 16 residues. Germline V CDR1 and CDR2: SGHAT, FQNNGV. The CDR3 reads CASSLVPPGLSYEQYF. CDR3 sequence (DNA): TGTGCCAGCAGCTTAGTGCCCCCAGGTCTCTCCTACGAGCAGTACTTC. Drawing the rest from reference TRBV11-2 and TRBJ2-7, the complete variable domain is EAGVAQSPRYKIIEKRQSVAFWCNPISGHATLYWYQQILGQGPKLLIQFQNNGVVDDSQLPKDRFSAERLKGVDSTLKIQPAKLEDSAVYLCASSLVPPGLSYEQYFGPGTRLTVT.

This clone was counted a few times. The chain links TRBV14 to TRBJ1-6; weak D call: TRBD1 (6 bases). The V and J ends lost 2 bases and 13 bases respectively, with 12 bases between them. CDR3 length: 13 residues. Per germline, CDR1 SGHDN and CDR2 FVKESK. The CDR3, as DNA: TGTGCCAGCAGCCAAATTGCAGGGGCTCCCCTCCACTTT. Protein sequence: CASSQIAGAPLHF.

V usage is TRBV27 and J usage is TRBJ1-1; D not resolved. The germline V and J ends were trimmed by 3 bases and 1 base, with 6 bases remaining between them. The CDR3 has 13 residues. Germline V gene sequence: CDR1 MNHEY, CDR2 SMNVEV (reference sequence). CDR3 sequence reads: CASSFWPNTEAFF. The CDR3 nucleotides are TGTGCCAGCAGTTTTTGGCCGAACACTGAAGCTTTCTTT.

The chain couples TRBV4-1 to TRBJ2-7; D might be TRBD2 (6 bases). In germline, CDR1 is MGHRA, CDR2 YSYEKL. Trimming removed 0 bases at V and 3 bases at J, with 12 bases between. This CDR3 is built from 15 residues. The CDR3 here is CASSQDREVDYEQYF. DNA of the CDR3: TGCGCCAGCAGCCAAGATAGGGAGGTCGACTACGAGCAGTACTTC.

V gene TRBV30 combines with J gene TRBJ1-2, with D unclear. Trimming took off 8 bases at V and 1 base at J, with 20 bases between the two ends. This CDR3 is built from 15 residues. Germline lookup yields CDR1 GTSNPN and CDR2 SVGIG (reference sequence). CDR3 in DNA: TGTGCCGGATGGGTAGGCTCAGAGCGTAACTATGGCTACACCTTC. This sequence encodes CAGWVGSERNYGYTF.

V gene TRBV19 combines with J gene TRBJ1-5, with 7 bases fitting TRBD1. The V gene's germline CDR1 is LNHDA and CDR2 SQIVND (reference sequence). With V trimmed by 8 bases and J by 3 bases, 10 bases remained unmatched. The CDR3 length is 15 residues. CDR3 loop: CASDLRTGNNQPQHF. Here the CDR3 DNA reads TGTGCCAGTGACCTACGGACAGGAAACAATCAGCCCCAGCATTTT. The full variable domain, rest sourced from reference TRBV19 and TRBJ1-5, is DGGITQSPKYLFRKEGQNVTLSCEQNLNHDAMYWYRQDPGQGLRLIYYSQIVNDFQKGDIAEGYSVSREKKESFPLTVTSAQKNPTAFYLCASDLRTGNNQPQHFGDGTRLSIL.

The rearrangement joins TRBV3-1 (or the pseudogene TRBV3-2) to TRBJ2-3, with a weak D call TRBD2 (7 bases). Germline values: CDR1 LGHDT, CDR2 YNNKEL (reference sequence). With 4 bases removed from V and 6 bases from J, the gap between germline ends came to 26 bases. This CDR3 has 18 residues. The CDR3 coding sequence is TGTGCCAGCAGCCGCCTCCGGGGGCGGGAGTGGTCCACGGATACGCAGTATTTT. Amino acid sequence: CASSRLRGREWSTDTQYF.

The chain has TRBV20-1 and TRBJ1-1; no reliable D call. This CDR3 has 14 amino acids. The germline V gene encodes CDR1 DFQATT and CDR2 SNEGSKA (reference sequence). The ends were cut back, 3 bases at V and 5 bases at J, with 16 bases in the middle. The CDR3 region is CSASRSVGSTEAFF. The CDR3 nucleotides read TGCAGTGCTAGTAGATCTGTCGGTAGTACTGAAGCTTTCTTT.

Points on this clone: Other DNA sequences in the same sample also yield this CDR3. The chain is built from TRBV28 and TRBJ2-3, with D possibly being TRBD1 (5 bases). Germline V gene data show CDR1 as MDHEN and CDR2 as SYDVKM. Trimming cost V 6 bases and J 4 bases, with 5 bases left between them. CDR3 length: 11 residues. CDR3 bases: TGTGCCAGCAGCAGGGCAGATACGCAGTATTTT. The encoded protein is CASSRADTQYF.

This clone was found once. The chain has TRBV2 and TRBJ1-2; D is perhaps TRBD1 (5 bases). Trimming removed 6 bases from V and 2 bases from J, with 7 bases in between. This CDR3 is built from 12 residues. CDR1 SNHLY and CDR2 FYNNEI come from the germline V gene. CDR3 sequence (DNA): TGTGCCAGCAGCAGGGAAAACTATGGCTACACCTTC. As protein: CASSRENYGYTF.

The rearrangement links TRBV6-5 to TRBJ2-7; 9 positions match TRBD1. The CDR3 is 14 residues long. The trim removed 8 bases at V and 5 bases at J, leaving 10 bases unmatched. CDR1 and CDR2 from the germline V gene are MNHEY and SVGAGI. CDR3 protein: CASQTGTGFHEQYF. Here the CDR3 DNA reads TGTGCCAGCCAGACCGGGACAGGGTTCCACGAGCAGTACTTC.

This rearrangement joins TRBV28 to TRBJ1-1; D is uncertain. Trimming took off 8 bases at V and 4 bases at J, with 8 bases between the two ends. CDR3 size: 11 residues. From germline, CDR1 is MDHEN and CDR2 SYDVKM. Written as DNA, the CDR3 is TGTGCCAGCCCTAGTTCCACTGAAGCTTTCTTT. This codes for CASPSSTEAFF.

The chain combines TRBV24-1 with TRBJ2-2; unclear D gene. The CDR3 has 11 residues. CDR1 is KGHDR and CDR2 is SFDVKD in the germline V gene. Deletions cut 9 bases from V and 1 base from J, with 2 bases between. The CDR3 loop reads CATQNTGELFF. CDR3 sequence (DNA): TGTGCCACCCAGAACACCGGGGAGCTGTTTTTT.

A few counts support this clone. This sequence joins TRBV18 and TRBJ1-2; D call uncertain. The germline CDR1 and CDR2 sequences are KGHSH and LQKENI. V lost 2 bases to trimming and J lost 2 bases, with 6 bases between them. The CDR3 length is 13 residues. This CDR3 is CASSPGENYGYTF. In DNA, the CDR3 is TGTGCCAGCTCACCAGGAGAAAACTATGGCTACACCTTC.

This clone was observed a handful of times. The chain uses TRBV4-2 and TRBJ2-7; 8 bases map to TRBD1. Losses at the gene ends were 1 base for V and 3 bases for J; bases not matched to a gene: 5. Germline V CDR1 and CDR2: LGHNA, YNFKEQ. CDR3 size: 15 residues. CDR3 in amino acids: CASSQGETGGYEQYF. In DNA, the CDR3 is TGTGCCAGCAGCCAAGGGGAAACAGGGGGCTACGAGCAGTACTTC.

V gene TRBV28 combines with J gene TRBJ1-2, with D possibly TRBD1 on 6 matching bases. Trimming cost V 8 bases and J 4 bases, with 17 bases left between them. CDR1 and CDR2 (germline): MDHEN, SYDVKM. This CDR3 is built from 14 residues. CDR3 loop: CASAKLQGLYGYTF. DNA of the CDR3: TGTGCCAGCGCGAAGCTACAGGGCCTCTATGGCTACACCTTC.

This rearrangement joins TRBV2 to TRBJ2-1, with TRBD1 identical over 10 bases. Germline-derived CDR1 and CDR2 are SNHLY and FYNNEI. The CDR3 is 15 amino acids. The J segment lost 8 bases and the V segment lost 6 bases, leaving 10 bases of the junction unmatched. The CDR3 protein is CASSAGTGVFDEQFF. The CDR3 DNA follows: TGTGCCAGCAGCGCCGGGACAGGGGTTTTCGATGAGCAGTTCTTC. The full variable domain, rest sourced from reference TRBV2 and TRBJ2-1, is EPEVTQTPSHQVTQMGQEVILRCVPISNHLYFYWYRQILGQKVEFLVSFYNNEISEKSEIFDDQFSVERPDGSNFTLKIRSTKLEDSAMYFCASSAGTGVFDEQFFGPGTRLTVL.

V is TRBV6-5 and J is TRBJ1-4, with 7 nucleotides matching TRBD1. The CDR3 extends over 15 amino acids. The V segment lost 7 bases and the J segment 7 bases; nucleotides outside the gene matches: 12. Germline assignment: CDR1 MNHEY and CDR2 SVGAGI. Here the CDR3 reads CASTQNVAGGEKLFF. The CDR3 DNA sequence: TGTGCCAGCACTCAAAACGTGGCAGGGGGTGAAAAACTGTTTTTT.

Only one count was recorded for this clone. The V gene is TRBV10-3, the J gene TRBJ1-1; D is perhaps TRBD1 (5 bases). V lost 3 bases and J lost 10, with 12 bases in between. The CDR3 is made up of 12 amino acids. CDR1 is ENHRY and CDR2 is SYGVKD in the germline V gene. The CDR3 loop is CAISESGVVAFF. CDR3 DNA: TGTGCCATCAGTGAATCGGGGGTGGTAGCTTTCTTT.

The CDR3 loop is CASSLDRTNEKLFF. CDR3 DNA: TGTGCCAGCAGCTTGGACAGGACTAATGAAAAACTGTTTTTT. V and J are TRBV7-2 and TRBJ1-4; 7 nucleotides align to TRBD1. The V segment lost 3 bases and the J segment 2 bases; nucleotides outside the gene matches: 0. Germline V gene data show CDR1 as SGHTA and CDR2 as FQGNSA. This CDR3 spans 14 amino acids.

This clone was counted only a few times. The same CDR3 can be traced to other DNA sequences in this sample. CDR3: CASSEAVGRETQYF. CDR3 DNA sequence: TGTGCCAGCAGTGAAGCGGTGGGGAGGGAGACCCAGTACTTC. The rearrangement uses TRBV2 and TRBJ2-5; the D gene is possibly TRBD2 (6 bases). The CDR3 spans 14 residues. Germline V gene lookup returns CDR1 SNHLY and CDR2 FYNNEI. Trimming removed 0 bases from V and 5 bases from J, with 10 bases in between. The variable domain in full, completed from reference TRBV2 and TRBJ2-5, reads EPEVTQTPSHQVTQMGQEVILRCVPISNHLYFYWYRQILGQKVEFLVSFYNNEISEKSEIFDDQFSVERPDGSNFTLKIRSTKLEDSAMYFCASSEAVGRETQYFGPGTRLLVL.

J is TRBJ1-1 and V is TRBV28; D may be TRBD1 (6 bases). CDR3 length: 14 amino acids. The V and J ends lost 6 bases and 0 bases respectively, with 11 bases between them. Germline V gene lookup returns CDR1 MDHEN and CDR2 SYDVKM. DNA for the CDR3: TGTGCCAGCAGCGGACAGCGATTGAACACTGAAGCTTTCTTT. Residues: CASSGQRLNTEAFF.

V is TRBV27 and J is TRBJ2-5; 14 bases fit TRBD2. With 4 bases clipped from V and 1 base from J, the junction kept 11 bases outside the gene matches. CDR3 length equals 19 residues. The germline CDR1 and CDR2 sequences are MNHEY and SMNVEV (reference sequence). The CDR3 here is CASSWGLAGAGETQETQYF. CDR3 DNA: TGTGCCAGCAGTTGGGGACTAGCGGGAGCGGGGGAGACCCAAGAGACCCAGTACTTC.

The chain combines TRBV5-1 with TRBJ2-5; 9 bases are a match to TRBD2. Germline CDR1 SGHRS, CDR2 YFSETQ. The CDR3 is made up of 15 amino acids. The trim removed 1 base at V and 1 base at J, leaving 2 bases unmatched. CDR3 region: CASSLPSGVQETQYF. The CDR3 DNA reads as TGCGCCAGCAGCTTGCCTAGCGGGGTCCAAGAGACCCAGTACTTC.